One sample yielded the 16 T cell receptor beta chains listed below, sequenced in a study of cytomegalovirus exposure and HLA in healthy donors. Clones were sequenced by immunoSEQ multiplex PCR, and TCRdb holds only the in-frame ones, with some missing. The sample has about 140,000 clones, approximately 84% seen once. Sequencing used PBMCs. The receptors were gathered from a woman aged 25-40 years in good health and CMV-seronegative.

CDR3 region: CASGSRDSSTDTQYF. The CDR3 DNA follows: TGCGCCAGCGGTTCCCGGGACTCCAGCACAGATACGCAGTATTTT. This chain uses TRBV5-1 with TRBJ2-3; the D gene is possibly TRBD2 (6 bases). Looked up from germline, CDR1 is SGHRS and CDR2 is YFSETQ. This CDR3 spans 15 amino acids. Trimming took 7 bases from V and 0 from J, leaving 15 bases between them.

The rearrangement uses TRBV11-3 and TRBJ2-1, with 10 bases lining up with TRBD2. This CDR3 is built from 14 residues. J lost 6 bases, V lost 9 bases, and 8 bases had no gene match. Germline V gene sequence: CDR1 SGHNT, CDR2 YENEEA. The CDR3 DNA reads TGTGCCAGTGGCTTAAGCGGGGGGGCCAATGAGCAGTTCTTC. Translating gives CASGLSGGANEQFF.

This clone came up once. V gene TRBV5-1 combines with J gene TRBJ2-5, with 10 bases that match TRBD1. The germline CDR1 and CDR2 sequences are SGHRS and YFSETQ. The CDR3 has 15 residues. With 0 bases clipped from V and 5 bases from J, the junction kept 4 bases outside the gene matches. CDR3 sequence reads: CASSLVDRGRETQYF. In DNA form, the CDR3 reads TGCGCCAGCAGCTTGGTTGACAGGGGGCGGGAGACCCAGTACTTC. Full variable domain (missing parts from reference TRBV5-1 and TRBJ2-5): KAGVTQTPRYLIKTRGQQVTLSCSPISGHRSVSWYQQTPGQGLQFLFEYFSETQRNKGNFPGRFSGRQFSNSRSEMNVSTLELGDSALYLCASSLVDRGRETQYFGPGTRLLVL.

This rearrangement joins TRBV5-6 to TRBJ1-1; D remains unclear. CDR1 and CDR2 (germline): SGHDT, YYEEEE. There are 14 residues in the CDR3. V lost 0 bases and J lost 5, with 11 bases in between. The CDR3 here is CASSLAWGGTEAFF. Written as DNA, the CDR3 is TGTGCCAGCAGCTTGGCTTGGGGAGGGACTGAAGCTTTCTTT.

The chain has TRBV28 and TRBJ2-3; TRBD2 matches at 16 bases. Germline-derived CDR1 and CDR2 are MDHEN and SYDVKM. There are 15 residues in the CDR3. The J segment lost 10 bases and the V segment lost 6 bases, leaving 7 bases of the junction unmatched. The CDR3 nucleotides are TGTGCCAGCAGCGGGACTAGCGGGGGGGCCCAGCCGCAGTATTTT. It encodes CASSGTSGGAQPQYF. Complete variable domain (other parts from reference TRBV28 and TRBJ2-3): DVKVTQSSRYLVKRTGEKVFLECVQDMDHENMFWYRQDPGLGLRLIYFSYDVKMKEKGDIPEGYSVSREKKERFSLILESASTNQTSMYLCASSGTSGGAQPQYFGPGTRLTVL.

The chain has TRBV2 and TRBJ2-2, with TRBD1 matching over 7 bases. The germline CDR1 and CDR2 sequences are SNHLY and FYNNEI. V lost 5 bases and J lost 4; bases outside the gene matches: 10. This CDR3 contains 16 residues. CDR3 sequence (DNA): TGTGCCAGCAGTCAGGCCCGACAGGGCGGCACCGGGGAGCTGTTTTTT. This encodes CASSQARQGGTGELFF. Full variable domain (rest looked up from reference TRBV2 and TRBJ2-2): EPEVTQTPSHQVTQMGQEVILRCVPISNHLYFYWYRQILGQKVEFLVSFYNNEISEKSEIFDDQFSVERPDGSNFTLKIRSTKLEDSAMYFCASSQARQGGTGELFFGEGSRLTVL.

The chain joins TRBV9 to TRBJ1-4; D gene uncertain. The V and J ends lost 1 base and 3 bases respectively, with 7 bases between them. Germline V gene lookup returns CDR1 SGDLS and CDR2 YYNGEE. This CDR3 spans 14 amino acids. CDR3 bases: TGTGCCAGCAGCGTAAACCCGGCTAATGAAAAACTGTTTTTT. Its translation is CASSVNPANEKLFF.

The chain links TRBV21-1 to TRBJ2-5; whether TRBD1, the table's D call, matches the DNA was not checked. TRBV21-1 is a pseudogene segment. The CDR3 is 16 amino acids. CDR3: CASSLDRVGYQETQYF. The CDR3 DNA is TGTGCCAGCAGTCTAGACAGGGTTGGGTACCAAGAGACCCAGTACTTC.

This clone was recorded only once. The chain employs TRBV28 and TRBJ1-1; D not certain. The CDR3 length is 13 residues. V shed 1 base and J shed 1 base, with 4 bases lying between them. Looked up from germline, CDR1 is MDHEN and CDR2 is SYDVKM. Here the CDR3 DNA reads TGTGCCAGCAGTTTATCATGGAACACTGAAGCTTTCTTT. Residues: CASSLSWNTEAFF.

In regard to this clone: A read error is possible here, since a much larger clone lies one base away. The chain links TRBV9 to TRBJ1-2; the D gene is possibly TRBD1 (6 bases). CDR1 is SGDLS, CDR2 YYNGEE, per germline. This CDR3 comprises 13 residues. Trimming left V 4 bases short and J 1 base short, with 8 bases between. The CDR3: CASSRDNNYGYTF. In nucleotides, the CDR3 is TGTGCCAGCAGCCGGGACAATAACTATGGCTACACCTTC.

This sequence joins TRBV19 and TRBJ2-3, with 8 bases that match TRBD1. J lost 6 bases, V lost 3 bases, and 11 bases had no gene match. This CDR3 region has 16 residues. CDR1 is LNHDA and CDR2 is SQIVND in the germline V gene (reference sequence). The CDR3 DNA reads as TGTGCCAGTAGTATCCAGGGGCAGGGGGCGCCGGATACGCAGTATTTT. Its protein product is CASSIQGQGAPDTQYF.

The chain carries TRBV30 and TRBJ2-1; D is possibly TRBD1 (6 bases). Looked up from germline, CDR1 is GTSNPN and CDR2 is SVGIG (reference sequence). Trimming stripped 8 bases from V and 3 bases from J, with 14 bases between. This CDR3 has 13 amino acids. The CDR3: CAATTGIYNEQFF. Here the CDR3 DNA reads TGTGCCGCCACAACAGGGATCTACAATGAGCAGTTCTTC.

V usage is TRBV6-1 and J usage is TRBJ1-2; tentatively, D is TRBD1 (6 bases). V shed 3 bases and J shed 4 bases, with 15 bases lying between them. The CDR3 is 15 amino acids. Germline V lookup: CDR1 MNHNS, CDR2 SASEGT. The CDR3 nucleotides are TGTGCCAGCAGTGAGGGTTTACAGGGAGTCTATGGCTACACCTTC. Translation: CASSEGLQGVYGYTF.

Notes on this clone: Other nucleotide sequences from this sample produce the same CDR3. The J gene is TRBJ2-1, the V gene TRBV5-1; D perhaps matches TRBD1 (5 bases). Germline assignment: CDR1 SGHRS and CDR2 YFSETQ. The CDR3 has 14 residues. The V and J ends lost 3 bases and 3 bases respectively, with 10 bases between them. The CDR3 is CASSSQGSYNEQFF. Here the CDR3 DNA reads TGCGCCAGCAGCTCCCAGGGTAGCTACAATGAGCAGTTCTTC.

J is TRBJ2-2 and V is TRBV7-7; 7 bases line up with TRBD2. The junction had 3 bases not matched to a gene; V was cut back by 0 bases and J by 5 bases. Germline values: CDR1 SSHAT, CDR2 FNYEAQ (reference sequence). The CDR3 totals 15 residues. The CDR3 is CASSLAREGTGELFF. Here the CDR3 DNA reads TGTGCCAGCAGCTTAGCCAGGGAGGGGACCGGGGAGCTGTTTTTT.

This clone was detected only a few times. The V call is TRBV7-9, the J call TRBJ2-7, with TRBD1 as a possible D gene (5 bases). Trimming stripped 3 bases from V and 5 bases from J, with 14 bases between. The CDR3 loop spans 14 amino acids. The germline V gene encodes CDR1 SEHNR and CDR2 FQNEAQ (reference sequence). The CDR3 spells CASSLDVGVHEQYF. As DNA, the CDR3 is TGTGCCAGCAGCTTGGACGTAGGGGTCCACGAGCAGTACTTC.